This TCR beta chain was sequenced during a study of T cell repertoires in cytomegalovirus infection. Study observations and caveats: The response measured ex vivo was dominated by TCR beta clonotypes (HLA-C-restricted and CMV-specific).

Germline CDR1 is SGHTA and CDR2 is FQGNSA. The CDR3 contains 12 residues. Trimming took 1 base from V and 8 from J, leaving 6 bases between them. TCRdb re-analysed the reads in MiXCR, keeping a single row per CDR3 protein. The sample yields 830,000 or so distinct CDR3 sequences, approximately 30% seen once. This clonotype came up a few times. What it recognizes is unknown. A much larger clone lies one base from this, so it may be a read error. The rearrangement links TRBV7-2 to TRBJ2-1, with D unclear. This material consisted of cultured CD8+ T cells from PBMCs, taken from culture after CMV antigen stimulation. The source is a human donor in good health (CMV status not recorded). Some clones in this sample may be carry-over from other donors' samples. The CDR3 loop reads CASSLGNDEQFF. In nucleotides, the CDR3 is TGTGCCAGCAGCTTAGGGAACGATGAGCAGTTCTTC.